This T cell receptor beta chain stems from a study of early T cells in non-severe SARS-CoV-2 infection. Findings and caveats of the study: Reliance on VDJdb matching favored anti-spike CD8 responses; private and CD4 specificities were missed.

Unique molecular identifiers (one per individual cDNA molecule) were attached. TCRdb used MiXCR to reprocess the 5' RACE reads, holding one entry per CDR3 protein. The sample holds about 64,000 distinct CDR3 sequences, less than 20% seen once. The sample holds a few counts of this clonotype. What it binds is not known. The input for sequencing was whole blood, taken at baseline. This clonotype originated in an adult who was a healthcare worker with PCR-confirmed SARS-CoV-2 infection or an uninfected control (not recorded which).

CDR3 loop: CASSPRLAGRSYNEQFF. The CDR3 nucleotides read TGTGCCAGCAGCCCTCGACTAGCGGGACGCTCCTACAATGAGCAGTTCTTC. The chain links TRBV9 to TRBJ2-1, with TRBD2 identical over 11 bases. The CDR3 covers 17 residues. V gave up 4 bases and J gave up 0 bases; unmatched junction bases: 6. Germline values: CDR1 SGDLS, CDR2 YYNGEE. The entire variable domain, with the rest obtained from reference TRBV9 and TRBJ2-1, is as follows: DSGVTQTPKHLITATGQRVTLRCSPRSGDLSVYWYQQSLDQGLQFLIQYYNGEERAKGNILERFSAQQFPDLHSELNLSSLELGDSALYFCASSPRLAGRSYNEQFFGPGTRLTVL.